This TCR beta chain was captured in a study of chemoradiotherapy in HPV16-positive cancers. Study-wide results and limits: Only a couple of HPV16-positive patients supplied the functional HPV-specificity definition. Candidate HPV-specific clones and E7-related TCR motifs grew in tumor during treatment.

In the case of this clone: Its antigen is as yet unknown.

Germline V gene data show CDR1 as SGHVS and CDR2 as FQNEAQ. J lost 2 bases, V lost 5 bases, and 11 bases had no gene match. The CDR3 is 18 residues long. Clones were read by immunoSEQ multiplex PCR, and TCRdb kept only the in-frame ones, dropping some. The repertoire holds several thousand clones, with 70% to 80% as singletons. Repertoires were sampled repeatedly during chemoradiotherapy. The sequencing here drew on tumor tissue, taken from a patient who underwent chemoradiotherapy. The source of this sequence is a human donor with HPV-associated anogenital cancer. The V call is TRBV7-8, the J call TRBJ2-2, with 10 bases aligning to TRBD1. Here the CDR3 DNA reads TGTGCCAGCAGCCGTCGGACAGGGGGGATATCTAACACCGGGGAGCTGTTTTTT. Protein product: CASSRRTGGISNTGELFF.